This section outlines one T cell receptor beta chain sequence together with its context. What it binds is unknown. The assay was immunoSEQ multiplex PCR, and TCRdb's table has in-frame clones only and misses some. The profile covers fewer than 85,000 clones, with approximately 94% appearing a single time and about 0.63% taken by the ten largest. This entry comes from a study of cytomegalovirus exposure and HLA in healthy donors. Study-wide results and caveats: Rare TCR sequences dominated, though some public TCRs recurred in many donors.

CDR3 length: 17 amino acids. The V segment lost 5 bases and the J segment 0 bases; nucleotides outside the gene matches: 10. Germline loops: CDR1 MNHEY, CDR2 SMNVEV (reference sequence). The sequencing input was PBMCs. The TCR was taken from a woman under 30 in good health and CMV-seronegative. This sequence joins TRBV27 and TRBJ2-4; 7 bases are shared with TRBD2. The CDR3 region is CASSASASGLAKNIQYF. CDR3 nucleotide sequence: TGTGCCAGCAGTGCCTCAGCTAGCGGTCTAGCCAAAAACATTCAGTACTTC.